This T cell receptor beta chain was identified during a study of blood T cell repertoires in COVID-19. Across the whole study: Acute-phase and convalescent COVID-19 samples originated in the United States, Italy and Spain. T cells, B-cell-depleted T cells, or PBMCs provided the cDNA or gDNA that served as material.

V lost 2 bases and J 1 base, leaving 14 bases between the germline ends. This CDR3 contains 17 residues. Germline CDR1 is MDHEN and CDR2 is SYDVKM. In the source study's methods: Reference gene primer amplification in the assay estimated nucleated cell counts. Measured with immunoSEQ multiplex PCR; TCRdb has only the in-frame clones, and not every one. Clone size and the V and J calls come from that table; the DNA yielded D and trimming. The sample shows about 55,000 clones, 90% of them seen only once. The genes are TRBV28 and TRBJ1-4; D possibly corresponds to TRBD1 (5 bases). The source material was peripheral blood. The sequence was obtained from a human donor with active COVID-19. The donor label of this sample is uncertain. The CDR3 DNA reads TGTGCCAGCAGTTTAGGGCCATTAACAGGAACTAATGAAAAACTGTTTTTT. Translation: CASSLGPLTGTNEKLFF.